The 10 T cell receptor beta chains reported below all come from one sample, sequenced in a study of early T cells in non-severe SARS-CoV-2 infection. TCRdb ran MiXCR on the 5' RACE reads and lists one entry per CDR3 protein. The sample lists roughly 75,000 distinct CDR3 sequences; over 9% were seen once. The sequenced sample was whole blood. The receptors here all came from an adult who was a healthcare worker with PCR-confirmed SARS-CoV-2 infection or an uninfected control (not recorded which).

This clonotype has ten or more counts. The rearrangement links TRBV5-1 to TRBJ2-5; TRBD1 agrees at 8 bases. The CDR3 runs to 16 residues. Trimming cost V 0 bases and J 5 bases; bases outside gene matches: 9. Germline CDR1 and CDR2: SGHRS and YFSETQ. The CDR3 sequence: CASSLAGRQGMETQYF. The CDR3 DNA reads TGCGCCAGCAGCTTGGCCGGACGACAGGGGATGGAGACCCAGTACTTC.

This clonotype was detected ten times or more. The chain couples TRBV7-9 to TRBJ2-3, with unresolved D. Germline CDR1 is SEHNR and CDR2 is FQNEAQ (reference sequence). Trimming pared 6 bases from V and 7 bases from J, leaving 14 bases between. The CDR3 consists of 13 residues. CDR3 residues: CASSWAVGNTQYF. For the CDR3, the DNA is TGTGCCAGCAGTTGGGCGGTGGGAAATACGCAGTATTTT. The variable domain in full, with the rest retrieved from reference TRBV7-9 and TRBJ2-3, is DTGVSQNPRHKITKRGQNVTFRCDPISEHNRLYWYRQTLGQGPEFLTYFQNEAQLEKSRLLSDRFSAERPKGSFSTLEIQRTEQGDSAMYLCASSWAVGNTQYFGPGTRLTVL.

The V and J genes are TRBV28 and TRBJ1-1; a possible D gene is TRBD1 (6 bases). The V and J ends lost 5 bases and 1 base respectively, with 17 bases between them. CDR1 and CDR2 (germline): MDHEN, SYDVKM. The CDR3 runs to 16 residues. CDR3 protein: CASSTHRERRNTEAFF. The DNA of the CDR3 is TGTGCCAGCAGTACCCACAGGGAAAGGAGGAACACTGAAGCTTTCTTT.

The gene calls are TRBV12-3 or TRBV12-4 and TRBJ1-1, with TRBD1 matching over 8 bases. This CDR3 spans 14 amino acids. V was clipped by 6 bases and J by 3 bases; unmatched bases: 6. The CDR3 reads CASSAQGGYTEAFF. In DNA form, the CDR3 reads TGTGCCAGCAGCGCACAGGGGGGTTACACTGAAGCTTTCTTT.

This clonotype was counted many times. An end of the junction does not agree with germline; a read error may underlie this. CDR3 region: CSAGDGVYEQYF. The DNA of the CDR3 is TGCAGTGCTGGAGACGGTGTCTACGAGCAGTACTTC. The V and J genes are TRBV20-1 and TRBJ2-7; D is uncertain. The CDR3 is 12 amino acids. Germline V gene lookup returns CDR1 DFQATT and CDR2 SNEGSKA (reference sequence).

This clonotype was observed many times. The chain joins TRBV5-5 to TRBJ2-7; TRBD1 agrees at 8 bases. Germline CDR1 and CDR2: SGHKS and YYEKEE (reference sequence). The CDR3 sequence is 15 residues long. V dropped 0 bases and J dropped 2; count of bases not matched to a gene: 4. The CDR3, as DNA: TGTGCCAGCAGCTTGGAGGGGACAGGAGCCTACGAGCAGTACTTC. It yields the protein CASSLEGTGAYEQYF.

The J gene is TRBJ2-5, the V gene TRBV20-1; 10 bases line up with TRBD2. CDR3 size: 18 residues. The trim removed 0 bases at V and 5 bases at J, leaving 15 bases unmatched. CDR1 DFQATT and CDR2 SNEGSKA come from the germline V gene (reference sequence). CDR3: CSAREGLAGDMRSETQYF. The CDR3 DNA follows: TGCAGTGCTAGAGAAGGGCTAGCGGGAGACATGCGGTCGGAGACCCAGTACTTC.

The sample holds many counts of this clonotype. This sequence joins TRBV18 and TRBJ1-1, with a weak D call TRBD1 (5 bases). V lost 3 bases, J lost 10 bases, and 12 bases lay in between. The CDR3 has 12 residues. The germline V gene encodes CDR1 KGHSH and CDR2 LQKENI. The CDR3 spells CASSPRELGAFF. The CDR3 nucleotides read TGTGCCAGCTCACCCAGGGAGCTAGGAGCTTTCTTT.

The chain couples TRBV20-1 to TRBJ1-1, with D uncertain. CDR3 length: 15 amino acids. Germline V gene data show CDR1 as DFQATT and CDR2 as SNEGSKA (reference sequence). V lost 3 bases, J lost 5 bases, and 19 bases lay in between. Here the CDR3 DNA reads TGCAGTGCTAGTGTACCAGGTCAGTTGAGTACTGAAGCTTTCTTT. This gives the protein CSASVPGQLSTEAFF.

This clonotype came up a few times. This sequence joins TRBV20-1 and TRBJ2-5; TRBD2 matches 12 bases. Germline V gives CDR1 DFQATT, CDR2 SNEGSKA (reference sequence). The CDR3 contains 17 residues. J lost 5 bases, V lost 5 bases, and 15 bases had no gene match. For the CDR3, the DNA is TGCAGTGCTCCTACTAGCGGGAGGCCATACCCGGGGGAGACCCAGTACTTC. Its protein is CSAPTSGRPYPGETQYF.